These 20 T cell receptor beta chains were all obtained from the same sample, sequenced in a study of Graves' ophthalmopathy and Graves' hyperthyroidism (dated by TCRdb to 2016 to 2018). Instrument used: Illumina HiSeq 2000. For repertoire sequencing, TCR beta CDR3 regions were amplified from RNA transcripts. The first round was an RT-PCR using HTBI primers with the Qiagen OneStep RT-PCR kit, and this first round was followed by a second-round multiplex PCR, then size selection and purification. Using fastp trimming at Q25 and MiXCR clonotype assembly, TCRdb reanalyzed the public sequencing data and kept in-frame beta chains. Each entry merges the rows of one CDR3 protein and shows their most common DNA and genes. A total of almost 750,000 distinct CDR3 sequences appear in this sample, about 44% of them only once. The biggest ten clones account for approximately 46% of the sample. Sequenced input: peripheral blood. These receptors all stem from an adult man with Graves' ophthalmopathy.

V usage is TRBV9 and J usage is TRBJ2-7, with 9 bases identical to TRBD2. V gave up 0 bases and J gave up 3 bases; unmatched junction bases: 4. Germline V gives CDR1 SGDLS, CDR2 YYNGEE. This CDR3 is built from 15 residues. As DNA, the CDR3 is TGTGCCAGCAGCGTAGAATTAGCGGGGGTCTACGAGCAGTACTTC. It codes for CASSVELAGVYEQYF.

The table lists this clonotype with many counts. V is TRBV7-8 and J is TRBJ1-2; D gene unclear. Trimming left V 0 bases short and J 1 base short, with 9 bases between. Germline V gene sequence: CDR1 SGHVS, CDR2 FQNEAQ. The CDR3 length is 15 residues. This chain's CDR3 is CASSLAQADNYGYTF. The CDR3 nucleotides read TGTGCCAGCAGCTTAGCGCAGGCAGATAACTATGGCTACACCTTC.

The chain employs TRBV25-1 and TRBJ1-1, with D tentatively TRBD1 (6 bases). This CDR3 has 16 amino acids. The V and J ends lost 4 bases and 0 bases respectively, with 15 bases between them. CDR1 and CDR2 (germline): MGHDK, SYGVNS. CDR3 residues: CASSAWTGQMNTEAFF. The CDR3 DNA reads TGTGCCAGCAGTGCCTGGACCGGACAGATGAACACTGAAGCTTTCTTT.

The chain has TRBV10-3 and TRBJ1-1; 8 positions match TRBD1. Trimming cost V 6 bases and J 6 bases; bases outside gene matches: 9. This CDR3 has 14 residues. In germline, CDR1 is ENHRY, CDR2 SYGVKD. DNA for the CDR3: TGTGCCATCAGCACTCAGGGGGCGAGGGCTGAAGCTTTCTTT. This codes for CAISTQGARAEAFF.

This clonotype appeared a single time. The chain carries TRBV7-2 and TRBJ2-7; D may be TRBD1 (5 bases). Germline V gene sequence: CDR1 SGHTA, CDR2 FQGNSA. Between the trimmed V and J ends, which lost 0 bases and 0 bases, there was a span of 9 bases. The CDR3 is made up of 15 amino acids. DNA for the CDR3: TGTGCCAGCAGCTTAGCATTCCAGGGCTCCTACGAGCAGTACTTC. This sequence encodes CASSLAFQGSYEQYF.

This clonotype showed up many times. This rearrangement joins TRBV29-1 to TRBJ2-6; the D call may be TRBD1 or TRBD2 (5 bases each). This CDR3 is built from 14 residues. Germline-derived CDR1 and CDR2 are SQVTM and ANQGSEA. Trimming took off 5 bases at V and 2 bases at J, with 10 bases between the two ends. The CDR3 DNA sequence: TGCAGCGTTACTAGGGGAACTGGGGCCAACGTCCTGACTTTC. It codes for CSVTRGTGANVLTF.

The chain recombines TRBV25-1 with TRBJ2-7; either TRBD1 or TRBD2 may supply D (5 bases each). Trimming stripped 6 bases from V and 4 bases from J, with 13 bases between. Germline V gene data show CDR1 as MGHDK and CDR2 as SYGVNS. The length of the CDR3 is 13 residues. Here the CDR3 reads CASSLRDEYEQYF. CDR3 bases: TGTGCCAGCAGCCTCCGGGACGAGTACGAGCAGTACTTC.

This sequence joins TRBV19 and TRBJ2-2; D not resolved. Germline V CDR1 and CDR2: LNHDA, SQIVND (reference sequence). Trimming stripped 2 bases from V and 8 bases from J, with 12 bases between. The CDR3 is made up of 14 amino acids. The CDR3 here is CASSITTLRGELFF. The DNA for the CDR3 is TGTGCCAGTAGTATAACCACCTTAAGGGGGGAGCTGTTTTTT. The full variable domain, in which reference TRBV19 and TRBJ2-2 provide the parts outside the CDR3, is DGGITQSPKYLFRKEGQNVTLSCEQNLNHDAMYWYRQDPGQGLRLIYYSQIVNDFQKGDIAEGYSVSREKKESFPLTVTSAQKNPTAFYLCASSITTLRGELFFGEGSRLTVL.

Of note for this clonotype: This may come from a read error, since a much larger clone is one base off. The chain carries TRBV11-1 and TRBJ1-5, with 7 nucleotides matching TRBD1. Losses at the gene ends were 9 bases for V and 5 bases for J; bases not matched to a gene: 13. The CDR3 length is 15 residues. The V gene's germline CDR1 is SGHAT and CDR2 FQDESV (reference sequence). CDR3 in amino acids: CASKTSGTAYQPQHF. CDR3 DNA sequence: TGTGCCAGTAAGACATCGGGGACAGCATATCAGCCCCAGCATTTT. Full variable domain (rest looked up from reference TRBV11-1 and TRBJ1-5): EAEVAQSPRYKITEKSQAVAFWCDPISGHATLYWYRQILGQGPELLVQFQDESVVDDSQLPKDRFSAERLKGVDSTLKIQPAELGDSAMYLCASKTSGTAYQPQHFGDGTRLSIL.

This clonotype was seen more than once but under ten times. CDR3 loop: CASSLVMGARGYTF. The CDR3 DNA reads as TGTGCCAGCAGCTTGGTTATGGGGGCGCGGGGCTACACCTTC. The chain joins TRBV7-2 to TRBJ1-2; a possible D gene is TRBD1 (6 bases). Germline V gives CDR1 SGHTA, CDR2 FQGNSA. The CDR3 totals 14 residues. V dropped 3 bases and J dropped 8 bases, with 16 bases sitting between them.

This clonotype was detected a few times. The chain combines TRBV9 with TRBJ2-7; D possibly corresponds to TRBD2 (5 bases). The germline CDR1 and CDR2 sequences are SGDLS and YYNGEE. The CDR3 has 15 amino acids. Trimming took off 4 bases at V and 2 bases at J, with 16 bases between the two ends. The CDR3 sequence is CASSPYPLGAYEQYF. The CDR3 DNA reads TGTGCCAGCAGCCCCTATCCCCTGGGAGCCTACGAGCAGTACTTC.

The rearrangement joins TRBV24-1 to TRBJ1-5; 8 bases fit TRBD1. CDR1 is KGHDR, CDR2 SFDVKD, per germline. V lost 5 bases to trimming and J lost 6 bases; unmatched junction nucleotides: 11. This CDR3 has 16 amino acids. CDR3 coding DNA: TGTGCCACCAGTGCTAGAGGTGCAGGGGGCGGTCAGCCCCAGCATTTT. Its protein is CATSARGAGGGQPQHF.

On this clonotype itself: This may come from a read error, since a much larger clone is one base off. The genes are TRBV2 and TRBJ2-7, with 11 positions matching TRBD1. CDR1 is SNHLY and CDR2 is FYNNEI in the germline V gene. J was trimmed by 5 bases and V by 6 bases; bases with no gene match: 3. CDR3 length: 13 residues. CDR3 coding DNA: TGTGCCAGCAGGGACAGGGGGCGCGACGAGCAGTACTTC. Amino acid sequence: CASRDRGRDEQYF.

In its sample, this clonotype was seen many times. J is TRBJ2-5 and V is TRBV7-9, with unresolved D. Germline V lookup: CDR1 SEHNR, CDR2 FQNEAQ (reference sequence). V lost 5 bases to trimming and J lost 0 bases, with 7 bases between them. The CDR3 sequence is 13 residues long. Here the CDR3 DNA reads TGTGCCAGCAGCCCCGGATACCAAGAGACCCAGTACTTC. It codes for CASSPGYQETQYF.

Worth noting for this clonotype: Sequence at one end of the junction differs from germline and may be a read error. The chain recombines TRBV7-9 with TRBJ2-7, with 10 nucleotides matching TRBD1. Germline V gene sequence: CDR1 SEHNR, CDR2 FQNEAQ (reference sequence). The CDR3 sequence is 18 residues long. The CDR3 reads CASSLLPRTGGASYEQYF. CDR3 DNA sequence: TGCGCCAGCAGCCTCCTACCACGGACAGGGGGAGCCTCCTACGAGCAGTACTTC.

This CDR3 reads CASDKEFTDTQYF. The DNA for the CDR3 is TGCGCCAGCGACAAGGAGTTTACAGATACGCAGTATTTT. The chain joins TRBV10-1 to TRBJ2-3; D remains unclear. V lost 8 bases and J 3 bases, leaving 12 bases between the germline ends. The CDR3 consists of 13 residues. Per germline, CDR1 WNHNN and CDR2 SYGVQD (reference sequence).

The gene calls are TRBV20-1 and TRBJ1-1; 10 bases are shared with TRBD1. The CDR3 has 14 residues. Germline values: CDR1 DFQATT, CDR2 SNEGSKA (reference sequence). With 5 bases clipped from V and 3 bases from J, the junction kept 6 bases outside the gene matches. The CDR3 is CSAGQGVGDTEAFF. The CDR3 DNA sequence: TGCAGTGCTGGACAGGGGGTAGGGGACACTGAAGCTTTCTTT.

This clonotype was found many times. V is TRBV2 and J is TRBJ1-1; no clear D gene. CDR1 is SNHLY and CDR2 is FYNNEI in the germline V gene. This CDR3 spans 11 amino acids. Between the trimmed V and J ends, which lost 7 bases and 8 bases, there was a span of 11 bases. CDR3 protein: CASMLTPEAFF. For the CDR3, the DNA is TGTGCCAGCATGTTGACACCAGAAGCTTTCTTT.

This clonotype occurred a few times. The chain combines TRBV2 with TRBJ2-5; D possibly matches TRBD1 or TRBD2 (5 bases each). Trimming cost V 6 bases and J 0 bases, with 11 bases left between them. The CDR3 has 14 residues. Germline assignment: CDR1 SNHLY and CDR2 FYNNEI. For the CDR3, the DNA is TGTGCCAGCAGCCCCCGGGACGACCAAGAGACCCAGTACTTC. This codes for CASSPRDDQETQYF.

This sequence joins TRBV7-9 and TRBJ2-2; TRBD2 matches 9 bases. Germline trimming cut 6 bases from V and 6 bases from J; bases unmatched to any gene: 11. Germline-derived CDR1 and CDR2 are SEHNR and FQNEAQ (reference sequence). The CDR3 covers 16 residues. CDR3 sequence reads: CASRRPGAGGPGELFF. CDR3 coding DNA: TGTGCCAGCAGACGACCCGGAGCGGGAGGTCCCGGGGAGCTGTTTTTT. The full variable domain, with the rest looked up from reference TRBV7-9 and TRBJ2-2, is DTGVSQNPRHKITKRGQNVTFRCDPISEHNRLYWYRQTLGQGPEFLTYFQNEAQLEKSRLLSDRFSAERPKGSFSTLEIQRTEQGDSAMYLCASRRPGAGGPGELFFGEGSRLTVL.